The 9 T cell receptor beta chains below were found in one sample sequenced in a study of OX40 agonist ivuxolimab in advanced cancers. Receptors were amplified or captured by the immunoSEQ multiplex PCR assay. The table was pulled from immuneACCESS by TCRdb, which kept in-frame rearrangements only. Such tables lose some clones; where checked, under half of the loss comes from unresolved V genes, and the rest has no known cause. Present in this sample are roughly 57,000 clones, approximately 84% of which were seen just once. The ten biggest clones cover around 13% of the sample. The material was CD4+ or CD8+ T cells sorted from blood, obtained in a trial of the OX40 agonist ivuxolimab. The receptor set was obtained from an adult with an advanced solid tumor such as melanoma, head and neck, liver or kidney cancer.

V gene TRBV18 combines with J gene TRBJ2-3, with TRBD1 as a possible D gene (5 bases). Trimming pared 3 bases from V and 8 bases from J, leaving 12 bases between. Germline V CDR1 and CDR2: KGHSH, LQKENI. The CDR3 totals 13 residues. The DNA of the CDR3 is TGTGCCAGCTCACCCCCGACAGTAATTACGCAGTATTTT. Translating gives CASSPPTVITQYF.

V is TRBV7-6 and J is TRBJ1-1; a weak D match, TRBD1 (6 bases). The CDR3 loop spans 15 amino acids. The ends were cut back, 3 bases at V and 5 bases at J, with 16 bases in the middle. From germline, CDR1 is SGHVS and CDR2 FNYEAQ. The CDR3 sequence is CASSFMDSFWTEAFF. CDR3 coding DNA: TGTGCCAGCAGCTTTATGGACAGCTTTTGGACTGAAGCTTTCTTT.

The genes are TRBV28 and TRBJ2-7; D ambiguous. Germline V CDR1 and CDR2: MDHEN, SYDVKM. The V and J ends lost 1 base and 2 bases respectively, with 12 bases between them. The CDR3 is made up of 15 amino acids. The CDR3 loop is CASSLSPRSPYEQYF. For the CDR3, the DNA is TGTGCCAGCAGTTTATCTCCCAGATCCCCCTACGAGCAGTACTTC.

V gene TRBV25-1 combines with J gene TRBJ2-1; 10 bases agree with TRBD2. The CDR3 consists of 15 residues. From germline, CDR1 is MGHDK and CDR2 SYGVNS. The ends lost 4 bases at V and 5 bases at J; junction bases unmatched: 5. This chain's CDR3 is CASSGGLATDNEQFF. The CDR3 DNA follows: TGTGCCAGCAGTGGGGGACTAGCGACAGACAATGAGCAGTTCTTC.

The V call is TRBV7-2, the J call TRBJ1-1; perhaps TRBD1 as D (6 bases). The CDR3 loop spans 15 amino acids. V lost 5 bases and J lost 1, with 14 bases in between. From germline, CDR1 is SGHTA and CDR2 FQGNSA. The CDR3 sequence: CASSTTGSENTEAFF. CDR3 bases: TGTGCCAGCAGCACCACAGGGTCGGAGAACACTGAAGCTTTCTTT.

J is TRBJ1-1 and V is TRBV6-5; D not resolved. V gave up 5 bases and J gave up 7 bases, with 11 bases separating them. Germline assignment: CDR1 MNHEY and CDR2 SVGAGI. The CDR3 runs 12 residues. Here the CDR3 DNA reads TGTGCCAGCAGTGAAGTGGGCAGTGAAGCTTTCTTT. It is translated as CASSEVGSEAFF.

This clone has a single count. Other nucleotide sequences from this sample produce the same CDR3. The gene calls are TRBV25-1 and TRBJ2-1; 7 bases map to TRBD2. The V segment lost 5 bases and the J segment 9 bases; nucleotides outside the gene matches: 10. CDR1 is MGHDK, CDR2 SYGVNS, per germline. This CDR3 has 14 amino acids. This chain's CDR3 is CASSSPELAVEQFF. In DNA, the CDR3 is TGTGCCAGCAGTTCCCCCGAGCTAGCGGTTGAGCAGTTCTTC.

This chain joins TRBV6-6 and TRBJ2-1; D ambiguous. The CDR3 has 15 residues. Germline CDR1 is MNHNY and CDR2 is SVGAGI (reference sequence). The germline V and J ends were trimmed by 0 bases and 5 bases, with 11 bases remaining between them. CDR3: CASSYSRLKDNEQFF. In DNA, the CDR3 is TGTGCCAGCAGTTACTCAAGGCTGAAGGACAATGAGCAGTTCTTC.

The genes are TRBV27 and TRBJ2-7; 8 nucleotides line up with TRBD1. CDR3 length: 16 residues. Germline V CDR1 and CDR2: MNHEY, SMNVEV (reference sequence). Trimming took 0 bases from V and 6 from J; bases not matched to a gene: 10. CDR3 in amino acids: CASSLSSGQAVSEQYF. The DNA of the CDR3 is TGTGCCAGCAGTTTATCCTCGGGACAGGCCGTTTCCGAGCAGTACTTC.